The TCR beta chain under discussion was sequenced for a study of cytomegalovirus exposure and HLA in healthy donors. Findings and caveats of the study: A later analysis showed that HLA-associated TCR beta chains had undergone more clonal expansion than equally common others.

Amplification used 60 Vbeta primers and 13 Jbeta primers. Repertoires were generated with immunoSEQ multiplex PCR, while TCRdb's copy carries only in-frame clones and drops some. The data hold approximately 70,000 clones, with about 79% observed a single time. The CDR3 runs to 14 residues. The V and J ends lost 0 bases and 8 bases, in that order; junction bases with no gene match: 5. Germline assignment: CDR1 SGHVS and CDR2 FNYEAQ. In the case of this clone: Its cognate antigen is unknown.

Sequences were obtained from PBMCs. The receptor was isolated from a man in his sixties in good health and CMV-seropositive. The chain recombines TRBV7-6 with TRBJ1-2, with 8 bases identical to TRBD1. The DNA for the CDR3 is TGTGCCAGCAGCTTAGCGTCAGGGGGCGGAGGCTACACCTTC. It specifies CASSLASGGGGYTF.